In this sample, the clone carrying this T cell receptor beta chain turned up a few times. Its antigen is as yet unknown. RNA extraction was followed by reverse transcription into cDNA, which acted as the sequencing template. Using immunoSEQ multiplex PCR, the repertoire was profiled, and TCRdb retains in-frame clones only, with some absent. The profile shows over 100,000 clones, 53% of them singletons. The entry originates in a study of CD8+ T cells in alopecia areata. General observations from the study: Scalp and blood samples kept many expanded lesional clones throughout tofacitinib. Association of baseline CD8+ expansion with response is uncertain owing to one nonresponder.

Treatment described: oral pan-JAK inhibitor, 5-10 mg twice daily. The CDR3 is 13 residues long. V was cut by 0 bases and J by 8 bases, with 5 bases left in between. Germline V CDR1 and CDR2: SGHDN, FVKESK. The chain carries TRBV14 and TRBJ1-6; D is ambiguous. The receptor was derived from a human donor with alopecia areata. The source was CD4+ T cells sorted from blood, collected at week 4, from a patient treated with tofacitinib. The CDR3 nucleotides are TGTGCCAGCAGCCAAGATCTCGATTCACCCCTCCACTTT. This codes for CASSQDLDSPLHF.